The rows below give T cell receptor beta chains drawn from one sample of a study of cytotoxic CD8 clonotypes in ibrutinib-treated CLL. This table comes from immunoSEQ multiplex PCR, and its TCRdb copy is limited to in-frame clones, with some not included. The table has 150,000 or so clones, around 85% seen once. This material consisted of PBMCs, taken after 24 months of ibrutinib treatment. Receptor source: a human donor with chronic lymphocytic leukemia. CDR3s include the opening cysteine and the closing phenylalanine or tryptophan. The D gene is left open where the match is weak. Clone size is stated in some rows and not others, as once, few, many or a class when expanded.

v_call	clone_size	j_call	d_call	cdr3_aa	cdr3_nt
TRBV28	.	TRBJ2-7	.	CASFARGTYEQYF	TGTGCCAGTTTCGCCCGGGGGACCTACGAGCAGTACTTC
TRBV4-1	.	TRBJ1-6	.	CASSQEKFPNSPLHF	TGCGCCAGCAGCCAAGAAAAATTTCCCAATTCACCCCTCCACTTT
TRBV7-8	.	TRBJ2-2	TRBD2	CASEKSGRGTGELFF	TGTGCCAGCGAGAAATCCGGGAGGGGGACCGGGGAGCTGTTTTTT
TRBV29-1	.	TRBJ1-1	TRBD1	CSVTGGLFAEAFF	TGCAGCGTGACAGGGGGCCTCTTTGCTGAAGCTTTCTTT
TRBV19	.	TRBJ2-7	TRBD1	CASSSTKETGHYEQYF	TGTGCCAGTAGTTCCACCAAGGAGACAGGGCACTACGAGCAGTACTTC
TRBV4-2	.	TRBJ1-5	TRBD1	CASSQLDRDQQPQHF	TGTGCCAGCAGCCAACTCGACAGGGATCAACAGCCCCAGCATTTT
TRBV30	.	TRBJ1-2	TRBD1	CAWSGHRDRVFGYGYTF	TGTGCCTGGAGTGGACACCGGGACAGGGTCTTCGGCTATGGCTACACCTTC
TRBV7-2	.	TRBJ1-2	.	CASSLAIGVSDGYTF	TGTGCCAGCAGCTTAGCGATAGGGGTATCGGATGGCTACACCTTC
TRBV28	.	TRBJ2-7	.	CASSLGLLRGADEQYF	TGTGCCAGCAGTTTAGGCCTCCTGAGGGGGGCCGACGAGCAGTACTTC
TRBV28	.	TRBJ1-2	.	CASSFPNYGYTF	TGTGCCAGCAGCTTCCCCAACTATGGCTACACCTTC
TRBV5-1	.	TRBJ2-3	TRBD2	CASSLMASGSSDTQYF	TGCGCCAGCAGCTTGATGGCTAGCGGGAGTTCAGATACGCAGTATTTT
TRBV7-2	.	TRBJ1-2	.	CASSPVLEGNYGYTF	TGTGCCAGCAGCCCAGTTTTGGAGGGGAACTATGGCTACACCTTC
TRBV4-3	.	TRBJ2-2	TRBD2	CASSPPPLGLVLAGGNTGELFF	TGCGCCAGCAGCCCCCCACCATTGGGATTAGTACTAGCGGGGGGGAACACCGGGGAGCTGTTTTTT
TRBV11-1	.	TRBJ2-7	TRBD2	CASSAYGLAGVNEQYF	TGTGCCAGCAGCGCCTATGGACTAGCGGGAGTAAACGAGCAGTACTTC
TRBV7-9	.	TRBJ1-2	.	CASSFEVGPELGSYGYTF	TGTGCCAGCAGCTTTGAAGTAGGCCCCGAGTTAGGTTCCTATGGCTACACCTTC
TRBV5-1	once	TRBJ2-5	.	CASSEPGQETQYF	TGCGCCAGCAGCGAACCTGGACAAGAGACCCAGTACTTC
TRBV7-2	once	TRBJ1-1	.	CASSFLDRNTEAFF	TGTGCCAGCAGCTTCCTGGACAGGAACACTGAAGCTTTCTTT
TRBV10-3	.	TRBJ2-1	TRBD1	CAISPGQGYNEQFF	TGTGCCATCAGTCCGGGACAGGGATACAATGAGCAGTTCTTC
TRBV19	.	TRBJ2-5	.	CASSIERGETQYF	TGTGCCAGTAGTATTGAAAGGGGAGAGACCCAGTACTTC